The next 5 T cell receptor beta chains were all read from a single sample in a study of breast tumors, draining lymph nodes, adjacent tissues. Samples came from axillary lymph nodes draining the breast cancer. A single record per CDR3 protein comes from TCRdb applying MiXCR to the multiplex PCR reads. The table shows approximately 170,000 distinct CDR3 sequences, with 25% to 40% occurring only once. Source material: axillary lymph node tissue. Source of these receptors: a female donor with breast cancer. Some clones in this sample may be carry-over from other donors' samples.

This chain links TRBV7-9 with TRBJ2-5; the match to TRBD2 covers 10 bases. The CDR3 extends over 17 amino acids. V gave up 1 base and J gave up 5 bases; unmatched junction bases: 10. From germline, CDR1 is SEHNR and CDR2 FQNEAQ (reference sequence). The DNA of the CDR3 is TGTGCCAGCAGCTTAGGTCTCGAGCGGGAGGGCCTTGAGACCCAGTACTTC. It translates to CASSLGLEREGLETQYF. The full variable domain, rest sourced from reference TRBV7-9 and TRBJ2-5, is DTGVSQNPRHKITKRGQNVTFRCDPISEHNRLYWYRQTLGQGPEFLTYFQNEAQLEKSRLLSDRFSAERPKGSFSTLEIQRTEQGDSAMYLCASSLGLEREGLETQYFGPGTRLLVL.

Many counts were recorded for this clonotype. The chain carries TRBV14 and TRBJ2-3; D is possibly TRBD2 (5 bases). CDR1 is SGHDN and CDR2 is FVKESK in the germline V gene. There are 16 residues in the CDR3. Between the trimmed V and J ends, which lost 0 bases and 6 bases, there was a span of 16 bases. CDR3: CASSQDSTRRSDTQYF. The CDR3 DNA reads as TGTGCCAGCAGCCAAGACTCCACACGGAGGTCGGATACGCAGTATTTT.

On this clonotype itself: A much larger clone sits a single nucleotide away, making a read error possible. The J gene is TRBJ2-1, the V gene TRBV11-2, with D maybe TRBD2 (6 bases). Germline lookup yields CDR1 SGHAT and CDR2 FQNNGV. Deletions cut 5 bases from V and 1 base from J, with 18 bases between. The CDR3 contains 17 residues. The CDR3: CASSPPASAKSYNEQFF. CDR3 sequence (DNA): TGTGCCAGCAGCCCACCAGCTAGCGCAAAGTCCTACAATGAGCAGTTCTTC.

J is TRBJ2-2 and V is TRBV11-2, with 9 bases lining up with TRBD1. Germline-derived CDR1 and CDR2 are SGHAT and FQNNGV. The CDR3 is 15 residues long. V trimming: 5 bases; J trimming: 3 bases; junction bases outside the gene matches: 4. The CDR3 sequence: CASSTDRGDTGELFF. CDR3 DNA: TGTGCCAGCAGCACGGACAGGGGAGACACCGGGGAGCTGTTTTTT.

This clonotype occurred a few times. A much larger clone sits a single nucleotide away, making a read error possible. V and J are TRBV11-2 and TRBJ2-1; no firm D call. The CDR3 is 13 amino acids. CDR1 SGHAT and CDR2 FQNNGV come from the germline V gene. CDR3 sequence (DNA): TGTGCCAGCAGCTTGGCCCAGTACACTGAGCAGTTCTTC. Its translation: CASSLAQYTEQFF.